This T cell receptor (beta chain) emerged from a study of T cells in Graves' hyperthyroidism and ophthalmopathy. Study-level results: Most thyroid clonotypes expanded above 0.001 were also detected in blood.

Across 18 months, stable Graves' hyperthyroidism was marked by no progression to ophthalmopathy. The patients, who ranged from 18 to 65 in age, presented with newly diagnosed hyperthyroidism lasting under 2 months. Every diagnosis used clinical symptoms, serum thyroxine and TRAb, thyroid ultrasound and orbital computed tomography. Comments on this clonotype: What it binds is not known. It is unclear where the CDR3 begins or ends on the DNA, so no DNA is shown, and the CDR3 is as TCRdb lists it.

TCR beta CDR3 sequences were amplified from RNA transcripts. The TCR CDR3 was amplified in a first-round RT-PCR using the HTBI primer set. TCRdb used MiXCR to reprocess the multiplex PCR reads, holding one entry per CDR3 protein. The data show 45,000 to 50,000 distinct CDR3 sequences, 45% to 50% seen once. The V gene's germline CDR1 is LNHDA and CDR2 SQIVND (reference sequence). The CDR3 has 21 residues if both end residues are counted. This chain uses TRBV19 with TRBJ1-5. The receptor's source is a woman aged 45-65 years with Graves' hyperthyroidism. The sequenced material came from peripheral blood or thyroid tissue (not recorded which). This chain's CDR3 is CASTNQTSMYLCASGTQPQHF.